One and the same sample provided the 20 T cell receptor beta chains below, sequenced in a study of cytomegalovirus exposure and HLA in healthy donors. PCR involved 60 Vbeta and 13 Jbeta primers. TCRdb's copy holds only in-frame clones and misses some; the assay was immunoSEQ multiplex PCR. The sample records over 150,000 clones, over 70% being singletons. The specimen sequenced was PBMCs. These receptor sequences come from a boy aged 2 to 10 in good health and CMV-seronegative.

This clone was found once. V gene TRBV18 combines with J gene TRBJ2-2, with D maybe TRBD2 (6 bases). This CDR3 is 16 amino acids long. Germline V gives CDR1 KGHSH, CDR2 LQKENI. Trimming took off 2 bases at V and 2 bases at J, with 12 bases between the two ends. The CDR3 bases are TGTGCCAGCTCACCAGTTAGCGGAGCAAACACCGGGGAGCTGTTTTTT. Its translation: CASSPVSGANTGELFF.

The rearrangement uses TRBV5-1 and TRBJ1-4; D is ambiguous. Per germline, CDR1 SGHRS and CDR2 YFSETQ. Trimming shortened V by 1 base and J by 6 bases, and 10 bases separated the two germline ends. This CDR3 has 14 residues. In nucleotides, the CDR3 is TGCGCCAGCAGCTTGCGGGGTCCGGATGAAAAACTGTTTTTT. Protein: CASSLRGPDEKLFF. The variable domain in full, completed from reference TRBV5-1 and TRBJ1-4, reads KAGVTQTPRYLIKTRGQQVTLSCSPISGHRSVSWYQQTPGQGLQFLFEYFSETQRNKGNFPGRFSGRQFSNSRSEMNVSTLELGDSALYLCASSLRGPDEKLFFGSGTQLSVL.

The chain is built from TRBV2 and TRBJ2-7; 16 nucleotides match TRBD2. Germline lookup yields CDR1 SNHLY and CDR2 FYNNEI. V dropped 10 bases and J dropped 6; count of bases not matched to a gene: 9. The CDR3 runs to 15 residues. CDR3 DNA sequence: TGTGCCATCCTGGGACTAGCGGGAGGGCCCCTCGAGCAGTACTTC. This translates into CAILGLAGGPLEQYF.

CDR3 amino acids: CASSPGTGAEKLFF. DNA of the CDR3: TGCGCCAGCAGCCCAGGGACAGGGGCTGAAAAACTGTTTTTT. This sequence joins TRBV5-1 and TRBJ1-4; 10 bases align to TRBD1. V lost 4 bases, J lost 7 bases, and 4 bases stayed unmatched. Germline V gene data show CDR1 as SGHRS and CDR2 as YFSETQ. The CDR3 is 14 amino acids.

DNA of the CDR3: TGCGCCAGCAGCTCAGGGTTGGACGGGGCCAACGTCCTGACTTTC. This encodes CASSSGLDGANVLTF. The V and J genes are TRBV5-1 and TRBJ2-6; D may be TRBD1 (5 bases). V dropped 3 bases and J dropped 4 bases, with 11 bases sitting between them. This CDR3 comprises 15 residues. CDR1 is SGHRS and CDR2 is YFSETQ in the germline V gene.

This sequence joins TRBV5-4 and TRBJ2-5; D is unclear. The CDR3 loop spans 13 amino acids. CDR1 and CDR2 (germline): SGHNT, YYREEE (reference sequence). The V end was cut by 3 bases, the J end by 5 bases, with 11 bases between. Here the CDR3 DNA reads TGTGCCAGCAGCTATTATTTCGGGGAGACCCAGTACTTC. This codes for CASSYYFGETQYF.

The CDR3 spells CATSGSGSSYNEQFF. As DNA, the CDR3 is TGTGCCACCAGCGGGTCGGGGAGCTCCTACAATGAGCAGTTCTTC. V usage is TRBV15 and J usage is TRBJ2-1, with a possible D match to TRBD2 (5 bases). Trimming left V 5 bases short and J 0 bases short, with 11 bases between. Germline V CDR1 and CDR2: LNHNV, YYDKDF (reference sequence). CDR3 length equals 15 residues.

The chain couples TRBV5-8 to TRBJ1-1; D remains ambiguous. In germline, CDR1 is SGHTS, CDR2 YDEGEE. V lost 1 base to trimming and J lost 1 base, with 14 bases between them. This CDR3 contains 16 residues. The CDR3 reads CASSLYAEVSNTEAFF. The CDR3 DNA follows: TGTGCCAGCAGCTTGTACGCCGAGGTGTCGAACACTGAAGCTTTCTTT.

This clone was detected a few times. The rearrangement links TRBV6-5 to TRBJ1-1; 7 bases match TRBD1. V gave up 5 bases and J gave up 0 bases; unmatched junction bases: 3. The CDR3 extends over 14 amino acids. Germline assignment: CDR1 MNHEY and CDR2 SVGAGI. CDR3 nucleotides: TGTGCCAGCAGTACGGGACAGCTGAACACTGAAGCTTTCTTT. This translates into CASSTGQLNTEAFF.

V gene TRBV19 combines with J gene TRBJ2-2; D is undetermined. The CDR3 loop spans 15 amino acids. The V gene lost 3 bases and the J gene lost 1 base, with 9 bases spanning the gap. Per the germline V gene, CDR1 is LNHDA and CDR2 is SQIVND (reference sequence). CDR3: CASSILDWNTGELFF. CDR3 bases: TGTGCCAGTAGTATCCTCGACTGGAACACCGGGGAGCTGTTTTTT.

The rearrangement uses TRBV11-2 and TRBJ2-4, with unresolved D. CDR1 is SGHAT and CDR2 is FQNNGV in the germline V gene. Trimming stripped 3 bases from V and 0 bases from J, with 9 bases between. There are 15 residues in the CDR3. In DNA, the CDR3 is TGTGCCAGCAGCTTGCGGCAGTTAGCCAAAAACATTCAGTACTTC. Its translation: CASSLRQLAKNIQYF.

The chain is built from TRBV30 and TRBJ2-5, with a possible D match to TRBD2 (5 bases). The germline gives CDR1 GTSNPN, CDR2 SVGIG (reference sequence). This CDR3 is 12 amino acids long. Between the trimmed V and J ends, which lost 2 bases and 5 bases, there was a span of 9 bases. The DNA for the CDR3 is TGTGCCTGGAGTACCCGGAGGGAGACCCAGTACTTC. Amino acids: CAWSTRRETQYF.

With respect to this clone: A read error may produce the germline difference seen at one junction end. CDR3 loop: CASSLGGRGMDEQFF. The CDR3 DNA reads TGTGCTAGCAGCTTAGGCGGGAGGGGTATGGATGAGCAGTTCTTC. V gene TRBV7-7 combines with J gene TRBJ2-1; TRBD2 agrees at 9 bases. The CDR3 runs to 15 residues. The V gene's germline CDR1 is SSHAT and CDR2 FNYEAQ (reference sequence).

V is TRBV10-3 and J is TRBJ1-1; weak D call: TRBD1 (6 bases). The CDR3 length is 13 residues. Trimming cost V 10 bases and J 1 base, with 13 bases left between them. Per germline, CDR1 ENHRY and CDR2 SYGVKD. CDR3 amino acids: CATQGQPNTEAFF. CDR3 DNA: TGTGCCACCCAGGGACAACCGAACACTGAAGCTTTCTTT.

The V call is TRBV29-1, the J call TRBJ1-3, with no clear D. V was clipped by 1 base and J by 4 bases, with 8 bases between them. Germline values: CDR1 SQVTM, CDR2 ANQGSEA. The CDR3 has 13 amino acids. The CDR3 protein is CSVEVTEGNTIYF. DNA for the CDR3: TGCAGCGTTGAAGTGACTGAGGGAAACACCATATATTTT.

The genes are TRBV6-1 and TRBJ1-2, with D possibly TRBD1 on 6 matching bases. The CDR3 loop spans 13 amino acids. V was trimmed by 10 bases and J by 5 bases, leaving 17 bases between them. CDR1 MNHNS and CDR2 SASEGT come from the germline V gene. CDR3: CATHTTGLYGYTF. The CDR3 DNA reads TGTGCCACCCACACGACAGGCTTGTATGGCTACACCTTC.

The chain couples TRBV5-6 to TRBJ2-7, with 9 bases matching TRBD1. Germline CDR1 and CDR2: SGHDT and YYEEEE. J gave up 6 bases and V 4 bases, and 8 bases lay outside the gene matches. The CDR3 is 14 residues long. The CDR3: CASSLRTGAGEQYV. CDR3 DNA sequence: TGTGCCAGCAGCCTAAGGACAGGGGCAGGCGAGCAGTACGTC.

J is TRBJ1-1 and V is TRBV5-6; 12 nucleotides match TRBD1. This CDR3 has 15 residues. V lost 5 bases and J lost 5; bases outside the gene matches: 7. The germline gives CDR1 SGHDT, CDR2 YYEEEE. The CDR3 DNA is TGTGCCAGCAGTTTTCGGGACAGGGGGCAAACTGAAGCTTTCTTT. It is translated as CASSFRDRGQTEAFF.

The CDR3 nucleotides read TGTGCCAGCAGCTTGGGTGGGGACTACGAGCAGTACGTC. It codes for CASSLGGDYEQYV. The chain joins TRBV5-4 to TRBJ2-7; D call uncertain. Germline CDR1 reads SGHNT; CDR2 reads YYREEE (reference sequence). Trimming stripped 0 bases from V and 3 bases from J, with 7 bases between. The CDR3 extends over 13 amino acids.

V gene TRBV19 combines with J gene TRBJ2-3, with TRBD2 as a possible D gene (6 bases). Trimming shortened V by 4 bases and J by 9 bases, and 11 bases separated the two germline ends. The CDR3 has 12 amino acids. Germline CDR1 reads LNHDA; CDR2 reads SQIVND (reference sequence). The CDR3 DNA reads as TGTGCCAGTAGTACCCTAGCGTCAACGCAGTATTTT. Amino acids: CASSTLASTQYF.